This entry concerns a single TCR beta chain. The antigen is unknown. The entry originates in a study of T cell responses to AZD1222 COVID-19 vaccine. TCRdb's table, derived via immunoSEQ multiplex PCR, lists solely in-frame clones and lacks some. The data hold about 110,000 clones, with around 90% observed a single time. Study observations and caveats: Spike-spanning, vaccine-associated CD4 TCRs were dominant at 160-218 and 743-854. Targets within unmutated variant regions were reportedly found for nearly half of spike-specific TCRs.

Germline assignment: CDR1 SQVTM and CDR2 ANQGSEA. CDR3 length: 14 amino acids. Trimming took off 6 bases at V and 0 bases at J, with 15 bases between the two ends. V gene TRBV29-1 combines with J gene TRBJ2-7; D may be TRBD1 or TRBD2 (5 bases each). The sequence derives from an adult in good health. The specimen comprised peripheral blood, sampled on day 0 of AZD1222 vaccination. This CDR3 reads CSVRRWDGSYEQYF. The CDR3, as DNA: TGCAGCGTCCGGAGGTGGGACGGCTCCTACGAGCAGTACTTC.